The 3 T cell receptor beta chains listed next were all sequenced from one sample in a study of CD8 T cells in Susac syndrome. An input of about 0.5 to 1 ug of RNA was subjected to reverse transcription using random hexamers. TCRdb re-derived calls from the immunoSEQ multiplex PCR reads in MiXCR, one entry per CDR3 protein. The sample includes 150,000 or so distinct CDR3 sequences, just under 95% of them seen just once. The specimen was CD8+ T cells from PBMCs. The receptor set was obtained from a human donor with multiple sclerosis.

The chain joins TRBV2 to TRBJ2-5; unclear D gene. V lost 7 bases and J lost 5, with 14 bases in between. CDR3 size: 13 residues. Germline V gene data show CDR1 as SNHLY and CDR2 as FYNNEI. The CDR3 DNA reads TGTGCCAGCATCCATCCCTTGTTGGAGACCCAGTACTTC. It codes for CASIHPLLETQYF. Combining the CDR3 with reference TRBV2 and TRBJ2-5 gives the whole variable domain EPEVTQTPSHQVTQMGQEVILRCVPISNHLYFYWYRQILGQKVEFLVSFYNNEISEKSEIFDDQFSVERPDGSNFTLKIRSTKLEDSAMYFCASIHPLLETQYFGPGTRLLVL.

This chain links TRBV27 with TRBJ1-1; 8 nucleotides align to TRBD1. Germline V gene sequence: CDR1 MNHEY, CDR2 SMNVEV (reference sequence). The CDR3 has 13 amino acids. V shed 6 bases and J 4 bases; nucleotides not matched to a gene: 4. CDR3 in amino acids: CASSSGGTTEAFF. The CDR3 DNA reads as TGTGCCAGCAGCTCAGGGGGCACCACTGAAGCTTTCTTT.

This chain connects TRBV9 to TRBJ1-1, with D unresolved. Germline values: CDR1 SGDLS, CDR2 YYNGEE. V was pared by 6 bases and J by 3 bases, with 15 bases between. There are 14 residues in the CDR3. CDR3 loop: CASNGNGFDTEAFF. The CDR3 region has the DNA TGTGCCAGCAATGGTAACGGTTTCGACACTGAAGCTTTCTTT.